This T cell receptor (beta chain) was sequenced during a study of shared T cell receptors in the human thymus. Germline loops: CDR1 GTSNPN, CDR2 SVGIG (reference sequence). V was cut by 4 bases and J by 4 bases, with 20 bases left in between. This CDR3 has 15 amino acids. The method was immunoSEQ multiplex PCR; TCRdb's version includes in-frame clones alone and lacks a portion of them. This sample has 550,000 to 800,000 clones, with approximately 85% found just once. These records were also assigned to another study, of human thymus T cells. That report notes: The donor group consisted of healthy Finnish infants who were having corrective surgery for congenital heart defects.

This chain joins TRBV30 and TRBJ2-7; D is possibly TRBD2 (5 bases). The specimen was thymocytes. This receptor was identified in a girl less than two years old with a congenital heart defect. The CDR3 here is CAWIPRPGRRYEQYF. The CDR3 DNA sequence: TGTGCCTGGATACCCAGACCGGGAAGAAGGTACGAGCAGTACTTC.